Described below is a single T cell receptor (beta chain) sequence and its context. The sample comes from a study of T cells expressing NK-cell markers. One entry per CDR3 protein, without DNA, is what TCRdb gives after re-calling the 5' RACE reads. This repertoire includes about 410,000 distinct CDR3 sequences. Germline loops: CDR1 DFQATT, CDR2 SNEGSKA (reference sequence). This CDR3 contains 13 residues. This chain links TRBV20-1 with TRBJ1-1. The sample was blood T cells: a sorted CD56 or NKG2C T cell subset, CD4+ or CD8+ T cells, or bulk PBMC T cells (not recorded which). This sequence was found in a woman aged 50 to 60 in good health. CDR3 amino acids: CSASEPWYTEAFF.